The entry that follows covers one T cell receptor (beta chain) sequence. The antigen this receptor binds is unknown. Base qualities were left out, and no much larger clone turns up one base away. Sequences MDHEN (CDR1) and SYDVKM (CDR2) are obtained from the germline V gene. The CDR3 runs 15 residues from the cysteine to the phenylalanine. The read is trimmed to its CDR3 DNA, 45 bases read in frame from base 1. Trimmed from V: 5 bases; trimmed from J: 7 bases; junction bases lacking a gene match: 8. Receptor libraries were prepared by the immunoSEQ multiplex PCR assay. The paper's data handling went like this. A statistical classification framework was developed to diagnose cytomegalovirus status using the catalog of TCR beta chain sequences. Entries here come from immuneACCESS through TCRdb and include only in-frame sequences with V and J called. Some clones fail to appear in such tables; in the studies checked, an unresolved V gene covers under half of the shortfall, and the cause of the remainder is unknown. V and J calls and clone size come straight from that table; D and trimming were deduced from the DNA. The sample table contains just under 75,000 clones; only one count was recorded for 94% of them. The ten largest account for roughly 3.2% of the sample.

This sample is drawn from a study of cytomegalovirus exposure and HLA in healthy donors (dated by TCRdb to 2016 to 2017). For the wider study: According to a later analysis, the 120 or so validation repertoires were produced on the same platform as the approximately 610 repertoires of the first cohort. Besides the first cohort of more than 650 subjects, a separate validation cohort made up of roughly 120 different subjects was used. The aim of the study was to test whether cataloging public T cell receptors could identify signatures of past pathogen exposure. High-throughput TCR immunosequencing, statistical association of individual TCRs with disease status, and machine learning were combined to predict cytomegalovirus infection status.

Broad study findings and their caveats: A later analysis lacked HLA typing for the validation cohort, so it scored co-occurrence in that cohort across all 110 or so repertoires. In a later analysis, TCRs clustered in the first cohort were found to also tend to co-occur in the 120 or so validation repertoires, with 85% to 95% of cluster scores above 0. A few of the identified cytomegalovirus-associated TCR beta chains were confirmed in vitro to be specific for cytomegalovirus antigens. According to the authors, the approach could potentially be generalized to other disease states and immunological phenotypes. The study gave a list of about 170 TCR beta chains associated with cytomegalovirus. Most TCR sequences were observed very rarely across donors, whereas some public TCRs were present in many individuals. The classifier was reported to diagnose cytomegalovirus status with high specificity and sensitivity in both the original cohort and the validation cohort.

The donors belonged to the validation cohort of about 130 subjects, which was separate from the approximately 700-subject first cohort. The sample comprised PBMCs. This receptor was obtained from a woman aged 18 to 35 in good health and CMV-seropositive. The chain uses TRBV28 and TRBJ2-1, with TRBD2 matching 10 junction bases. At the DNA level, the sequence is TGTGCCAGCAGTCGCCTAGCGGGAGATCCGAATGAGCAGTTCTTC. It translates to CASSRLAGDPNEQFF.